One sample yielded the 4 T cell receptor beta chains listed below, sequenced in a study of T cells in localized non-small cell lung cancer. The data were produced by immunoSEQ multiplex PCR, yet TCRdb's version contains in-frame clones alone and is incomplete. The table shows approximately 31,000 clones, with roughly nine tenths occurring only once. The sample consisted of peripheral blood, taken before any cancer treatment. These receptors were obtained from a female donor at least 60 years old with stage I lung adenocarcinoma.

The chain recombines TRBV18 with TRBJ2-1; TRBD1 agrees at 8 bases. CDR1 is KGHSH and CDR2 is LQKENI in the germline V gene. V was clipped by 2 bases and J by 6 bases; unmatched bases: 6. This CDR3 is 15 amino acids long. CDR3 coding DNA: TGTGCCAGCTCACCAGGGACAGGTATACTCAATGAGCAGTTCTTC. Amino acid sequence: CASSPGTGILNEQFF.

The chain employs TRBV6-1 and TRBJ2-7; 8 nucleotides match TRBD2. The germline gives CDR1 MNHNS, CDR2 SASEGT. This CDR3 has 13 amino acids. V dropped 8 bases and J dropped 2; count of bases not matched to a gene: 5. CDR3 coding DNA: TGTGCCAGCGAGCGGGAGAATCCCTACGAGCAGTACTTC. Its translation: CASERENPYEQYF.

The CDR3 region is CASTNRGENTEAFF. In DNA, the CDR3 is TGCGCCAGTACTAACAGGGGAGAGAACACTGAAGCTTTCTTT. V and J are TRBV5-1 and TRBJ1-1; 7 bases align to TRBD1. The CDR3 totals 14 residues. V dropped 8 bases and J dropped 1; count of bases not matched to a gene: 8. Germline V gene data show CDR1 as SGHRS and CDR2 as YFSETQ.

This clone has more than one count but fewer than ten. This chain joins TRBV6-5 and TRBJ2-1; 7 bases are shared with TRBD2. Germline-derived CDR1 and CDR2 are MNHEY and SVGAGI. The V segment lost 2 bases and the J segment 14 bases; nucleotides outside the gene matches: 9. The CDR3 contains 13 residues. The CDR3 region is CASSYGMGGTKFF. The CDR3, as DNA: TGTGCCAGCAGTTACGGGATGGGAGGGACTAAGTTCTTC.